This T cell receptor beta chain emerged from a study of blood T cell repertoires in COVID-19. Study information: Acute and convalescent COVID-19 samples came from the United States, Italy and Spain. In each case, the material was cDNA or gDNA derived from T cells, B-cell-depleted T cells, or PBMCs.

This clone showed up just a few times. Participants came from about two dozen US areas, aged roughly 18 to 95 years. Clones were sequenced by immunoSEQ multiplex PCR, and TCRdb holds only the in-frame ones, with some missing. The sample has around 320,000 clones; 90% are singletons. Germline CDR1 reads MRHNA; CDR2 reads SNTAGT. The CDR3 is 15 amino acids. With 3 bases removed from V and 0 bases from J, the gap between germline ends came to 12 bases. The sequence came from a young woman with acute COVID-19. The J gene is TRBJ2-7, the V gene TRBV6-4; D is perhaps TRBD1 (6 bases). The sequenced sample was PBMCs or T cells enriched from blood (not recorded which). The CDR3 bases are TGTGCCAGCAGTGAGGGGGCAGGGGACTCCTACGAGCAGTACTTC. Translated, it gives CASSEGAGDSYEQYF.